The 32 T cell receptor beta chains presented below share a single source sample, sequenced in a study of T cell changes during pregnancy in multiple sclerosis. The table came from immunoSEQ multiplex PCR; TCRdb's copy has only in-frame clones and leaves some out. Of approximately 60,000 clones in the sample, roughly 88% are singletons; the top ten hold 5.5% to 8%. The source was peripheral blood, collected in the third trimester of pregnancy. Source of these receptors: a female donor in good health, enrolled as a control in a pregnancy study.

The chain recombines TRBV30 with TRBJ1-2; D uncertain. Germline CDR1 and CDR2: GTSNPN and SVGIG (reference sequence). V gave up 1 base and J gave up 8 bases, with 8 bases separating them. The CDR3 is made up of 11 amino acids. CDR3 nucleotide sequence: TGTGCCTGGAGTGAGACAAGGGGCTACACCTTC. Protein: CAWSETRGYTF.

The DNA of the CDR3 is TGTGCCATCAGTGAGTCGGGGACAGGGGGCTATGGCTACACCTTC. It translates to CAISESGTGGYGYTF. The genes are TRBV10-3 and TRBJ1-2, with 11 bases fitting TRBD1. Germline lookup yields CDR1 ENHRY and CDR2 SYGVKD. This CDR3 is built from 15 residues. With V trimmed by 0 bases and J by 4 bases, 1 base remained unmatched.

The chain has TRBV15 and TRBJ1-1; no clear D gene. Germline V gives CDR1 LNHNV, CDR2 YYDKDF (reference sequence). CDR3 size: 14 residues. V gave up 0 bases and J gave up 3 bases, with 8 bases separating them. The DNA of the CDR3 is TGTGCCACCAGCAGAGAGGAGAGGGACACTGAAGCTTTCTTT. It yields the protein CATSREERDTEAFF.

This rearrangement joins TRBV19 to TRBJ2-2; weak D call: TRBD2 (6 bases). Germline V CDR1 and CDR2: LNHDA, SQIVND (reference sequence). V dropped 6 bases and J dropped 4 bases, with 12 bases sitting between them. This CDR3 comprises 14 residues. Here the CDR3 reads CASSPLGGTGELFF. The CDR3 nucleotides read TGTGCCAGTAGCCCATTGGGAGGCACCGGGGAGCTGTTTTTT.

The chain carries TRBV9 and TRBJ1-2; D gene uncertain. CDR1 and CDR2 (germline): SGDLS, YYNGEE. Trimming removed 4 bases at V and 1 base at J, with 11 bases between. The CDR3 totals 14 residues. The CDR3 sequence: CASSPHVSNYGYTF. CDR3 nucleotides: TGTGCCAGCAGCCCCCATGTCAGTAACTATGGCTACACCTTC.

The J gene is TRBJ2-5, the V gene TRBV21-1; TRBD1 reflects the table's D call only, with no check against the DNA. TRBV21-1 is annotated as a pseudogene. This CDR3 has 16 amino acids. The CDR3 region is CASSNRRTEHGETQYF. The CDR3 DNA sequence: TGTGCCAGCAGCAACCGGAGGACAGAGCACGGAGAGACCCAGTACTTC.

The rearrangement joins TRBV5-1 to TRBJ1-3; D might be TRBD1 (6 bases). Trimming cost V 7 bases and J 3 bases, with 17 bases left between them. Germline V gene data show CDR1 as SGHRS and CDR2 as YFSETQ. This CDR3 comprises 15 residues. This CDR3 is CASALRAGDGNTIYF. CDR3 DNA: TGCGCCAGCGCGTTGAGGGCAGGGGATGGAAACACCATATATTTT.

The gene calls are TRBV7-2 and TRBJ2-1; possibly TRBD2 for D (6 bases). Between the trimmed V and J ends, which lost 3 bases and 1 base, there was a span of 10 bases. The V gene's germline CDR1 is SGHTA and CDR2 FQGNSA. The length of the CDR3 is 15 residues. CDR3 protein: CASSFTGVSYNEQFF. For the CDR3, the DNA is TGTGCCAGCAGCTTTACGGGAGTTTCCTACAATGAGCAGTTCTTC.

This chain connects TRBV27 to TRBJ2-7; TRBD2 matches at 11 bases. J gave up 5 bases and V 7 bases, and 13 bases lay outside the gene matches. CDR1 MNHEY and CDR2 SMNVEV come from the germline V gene (reference sequence). The CDR3 spans 16 residues. CDR3 sequence reads: CASNPGGLAVGNEQYF. DNA for the CDR3: TGTGCCAGCAACCCAGGGGGACTAGCGGTCGGTAACGAGCAGTACTTC.

The chain joins TRBV19 to TRBJ1-2; a weak D match, TRBD1 (5 bases). The CDR3 has 14 amino acids. With 11 bases removed from V and 0 bases from J, the gap between germline ends came to 16 bases. Germline CDR1 is LNHDA and CDR2 is SQIVND (reference sequence). CDR3 nucleotide sequence: TGTGCCGCATCACGGGCAGGGTCTAACTATGGCTACACCTTC. This translates into CAASRAGSNYGYTF.

The chain uses TRBV7-2 and TRBJ2-5; D possibly corresponds to TRBD2 (6 bases). The CDR3 has 14 amino acids. Germline values: CDR1 SGHTA, CDR2 FQGNSA. V was shortened by 3 bases and J by 1 base, with 9 bases between the two germline ends. The CDR3 sequence is CASSFGLIQETQYF. In DNA form, the CDR3 reads TGTGCCAGCAGCTTCGGACTAATCCAAGAGACCCAGTACTTC.

The chain links TRBV6-5 to TRBJ2-5; the match to TRBD2 covers 11 bases. The closer fit of TRBJ2-7 to the DNA end suggests the J call may be wrong. Germline V gives CDR1 MNHEY, CDR2 SVGAGI. The CDR3 totals 15 residues. CDR3 protein: CASSYELGTSGEQYF. The CDR3 nucleotides read TGTGCCAGCAGTTACGAACTTGGGACTAGCGGCGAGCAGTACTTC.

This chain joins TRBV27 and TRBJ2-7; 7 bases fit TRBD1. V dropped 4 bases and J dropped 7; count of bases not matched to a gene: 16. The length of the CDR3 is 16 residues. CDR1 is MNHEY, CDR2 SMNVEV, per germline (reference sequence). The CDR3 nucleotides are TGTGCCAGCAGTTCCCGCCCCGACAGGGTGTTGTTTGAGCAGTACTTC. This translates into CASSSRPDRVLFEQYF.

This chain joins TRBV5-5 and TRBJ2-3; 8 nucleotides agree with TRBD1. With V trimmed by 4 bases and J by 3 bases, 7 bases remained unmatched. CDR1 is SGHKS, CDR2 YYEKEE, per germline (reference sequence). The CDR3 loop spans 15 amino acids. CDR3 amino acids: CASSHRTGRTDTQYF. DNA of the CDR3: TGTGCCAGCAGCCACAGGACAGGGAGGACAGATACGCAGTATTTT.

V usage is TRBV5-6 and J usage is TRBJ2-1, with a possible D match to TRBD2 (6 bases). The germline CDR1 and CDR2 sequences are SGHDT and YYEEEE. V was shortened by 6 bases and J by 0 bases, with 10 bases between the two germline ends. The CDR3 contains 14 residues. The CDR3 loop reads CASTSVRSYNEQFF. For the CDR3, the DNA is TGTGCCAGCACTAGCGTGCGCTCCTACAATGAGCAGTTCTTC. The full variable domain, in which reference TRBV5-6 and TRBJ2-1 provide the parts outside the CDR3, is DAGVTQSPTHLIKTRGQQVTLRCSPKSGHDTVSWYQQALGQGPQFIFQYYEEEERQRGNFPDRFSGHQFPNYSSELNVNALLLGDSALYLCASTSVRSYNEQFFGPGTRLTVL.

This sequence joins TRBV19 and TRBJ2-1, with TRBD1 matching over 9 bases. Germline V gene data show CDR1 as LNHDA and CDR2 as SQIVND (reference sequence). The CDR3 covers 15 residues. The trim removed 1 base at V and 8 bases at J, leaving 6 bases unmatched. The CDR3 DNA reads as TGTGCCAGTAGTATAGTCGCGGGACAGGGCGATGAGCAGTTCTTC. Protein sequence: CASSIVAGQGDEQFF. The variable domain in full, completed from reference TRBV19 and TRBJ2-1, reads DGGITQSPKYLFRKEGQNVTLSCEQNLNHDAMYWYRQDPGQGLRLIYYSQIVNDFQKGDIAEGYSVSREKKESFPLTVTSAQKNPTAFYLCASSIVAGQGDEQFFGPGTRLTVL.

This clone has just one count. V is TRBV5-6 and J is TRBJ2-7; TRBD1 aligns across 12 bases. This CDR3 spans 15 amino acids. The germline gives CDR1 SGHDT, CDR2 YYEEEE. The V gene end was trimmed by 4 bases and the J gene end by 5 bases; junction bases not matched to a gene: 7. Here the CDR3 reads CASSPTGTGGHEQYF. The DNA of the CDR3 is TGTGCCAGCAGCCCTACCGGGACAGGGGGCCACGAGCAGTACTTC.

The chain combines TRBV6-5 with TRBJ2-7, with 7 bases lining up with TRBD1. The junction had 10 bases not matched to a gene; V was cut back by 5 bases and J by 6 bases. Germline V gene lookup returns CDR1 MNHEY and CDR2 SVGAGI. The CDR3 length is 14 residues. The chain's CDR3 is CASSTTGFAVEQYF. CDR3 in DNA: TGTGCCAGCAGTACGACAGGGTTTGCTGTCGAGCAGTACTTC.

The rearrangement joins TRBV12-5 to TRBJ1-1; tentatively, D is TRBD1 (5 bases). Per germline, CDR1 LGHNT and CDR2 FRNRAP. This CDR3 comprises 12 residues. V was trimmed by 4 bases and J by 2 bases, leaving 5 bases between them. The CDR3 protein is CASGWGNTEAFF. DNA for the CDR3: TGTGCTAGTGGTTGGGGCAACACTGAAGCTTTCTTT.

This chain uses TRBV6-5 with TRBJ2-1, with 12 bases aligning to TRBD2. V shed 6 bases, J shed 7 bases, and the junction held 7 bases outside the gene matches. The length of the CDR3 is 15 residues. CDR1 and CDR2 from the germline V gene are MNHEY and SVGAGI. CDR3 sequence: CASSFRLAGGNEQFF. DNA for the CDR3: TGTGCCAGCAGCTTTCGGCTAGCGGGAGGGAATGAGCAGTTCTTC.

This clone is a singleton in its sample. This chain's CDR3 is CASSLWTGIETQYF. CDR3 DNA: TGTGCCAGCAGTTTATGGACAGGGATAGAGACCCAGTACTTC. V and J are TRBV27 and TRBJ2-5; TRBD1 aligns across 8 bases. CDR3 length equals 14 residues. CDR1 is MNHEY, CDR2 SMNVEV, per germline (reference sequence). V lost 1 base and J lost 4; bases outside the gene matches: 2.

The rearrangement joins TRBV14 to TRBJ1-2, with D maybe TRBD1 (5 bases). This CDR3 comprises 12 residues. Germline CDR1 is SGHDN and CDR2 is FVKESK. The ends were cut back, 6 bases at V and 4 bases at J, with 9 bases in the middle. In nucleotides, the CDR3 is TGTGCCAGCAGTCGGGGGGTCTATGGCTACACCTTC. This gives the protein CASSRGVYGYTF.

V usage is TRBV7-9 and J usage is TRBJ1-1, with no clear D. Trimming left V 1 base short and J 1 base short, with 4 bases between. Germline values: CDR1 SEHNR, CDR2 FQNEAQ (reference sequence). This CDR3 has 13 amino acids. In nucleotides, the CDR3 is TGTGCCAGCAGCTTAGTCTGGAACACTGAAGCTTTCTTT. Residues: CASSLVWNTEAFF.

The rearrangement joins TRBV27 to TRBJ2-1; TRBD2 matches 7 bases. This CDR3 contains 16 residues. J gave up 3 bases and V 5 bases, and 10 bases lay outside the gene matches. CDR1 is MNHEY, CDR2 SMNVEV, per germline (reference sequence). In DNA form, the CDR3 reads TGTGCCAGCAGTCGGACCGGGACTATAATCTACAATGAGCAGTTCTTC. Its protein product is CASSRTGTIIYNEQFF.

The J gene is TRBJ1-1, the V gene TRBV9; D unresolved. With 3 bases removed from V and 4 bases from J, the gap between germline ends came to 19 bases. The CDR3 is made up of 16 amino acids. Germline CDR1 SGDLS, CDR2 YYNGEE. The CDR3 loop reads CASSGSTTKGGTEAFF. As DNA, the CDR3 is TGTGCCAGCAGCGGGTCCACTACTAAAGGCGGCACTGAAGCTTTCTTT.

The chain joins TRBV4-3 to TRBJ1-2; D possibly corresponds to TRBD1 (5 bases). CDR3 length equals 14 residues. The V gene lost 0 bases and the J gene lost 2 bases, with 7 bases spanning the gap. Germline loops: CDR1 LGHNA, CDR2 YSLEER. The CDR3 loop reads CASSQEGGNYGYTF. Written as DNA, the CDR3 is TGCGCCAGCAGCCAAGAGGGGGGGAACTATGGCTACACCTTC.

This chain links TRBV27 with TRBJ1-5; TRBD1 matches at 12 bases. Germline V gene data show CDR1 as MNHEY and CDR2 as SMNVEV (reference sequence). The CDR3 consists of 15 residues. The V segment lost 8 bases and the J segment 0 bases; nucleotides outside the gene matches: 2. For the CDR3, the DNA is TGTGCCAGCGGGACAGGGGGCTATAGCAATCAGCCCCAGCATTTT. This sequence encodes CASGTGGYSNQPQHF.

The chain couples TRBV5-5 to TRBJ2-7; 9 nucleotides match TRBD1. The V and J ends lost 2 bases and 3 bases, in that order; junction bases with no gene match: 3. This CDR3 contains 14 residues. Germline CDR1 and CDR2: SGHKS and YYEKEE (reference sequence). The CDR3 protein is CASSFGTGSYEQYF. The CDR3 bases are TGTGCCAGCAGCTTCGGGACAGGGAGCTACGAGCAGTACTTC. Combining the CDR3 with reference TRBV5-5 and TRBJ2-7 gives the whole variable domain DAGVTQSPTHLIKTRGQQVTLRCSPISGHKSVSWYQQVLGQGPQFIFQYYEKEERGRGNFPDRFSARQFPNYSSELNVNALLLGDSALYLCASSFGTGSYEQYFGPGTRLTVT.

The chain links TRBV5-6 to TRBJ2-4, with D perhaps TRBD2 (5 bases). This CDR3 region has 16 residues. Per the germline V gene, CDR1 is SGHDT and CDR2 is YYEEEE. Trimming took off 1 base at V and 4 bases at J, with 15 bases between the two ends. The CDR3 nucleotides are TGTGCCAGCAGCTTGTTAAGGGAGCGCTGGAAAAACATTCAGTACTTC. Amino acid sequence: CASSLLRERWKNIQYF.

The chain carries TRBV5-1 and TRBJ1-4, with a tentative D call TRBD1 (5 bases). The V gene lost 3 bases and the J gene lost 7 bases, with 7 bases spanning the gap. The CDR3 loop spans 12 amino acids. Germline lookup yields CDR1 SGHRS and CDR2 YFSETQ. CDR3 sequence (DNA): TGCGCCAGCAGCTCCGGGGGTGAAAAACTGTTTTTT. It encodes CASSSGGEKLFF.

The chain joins TRBV11-3 to TRBJ2-2, with a possible D match to TRBD1 (5 bases). The CDR3 sequence is 15 residues long. Trimming removed 5 bases from V and 4 bases from J, with 14 bases in between. Per the germline V gene, CDR1 is SGHNT and CDR2 is YENEEA. The DNA of the CDR3 is TGTGCCAGCAGCCCAGAGCCAGGGATCACCGGGGAGCTGTTTTTT. Amino acids: CASSPEPGITGELFF.

This clone was seen only once. This chain uses TRBV27 with TRBJ2-2; possible D gene TRBD2, 6 bases. V was trimmed by 4 bases and J by 8 bases, leaving 11 bases between them. Germline V lookup: CDR1 MNHEY, CDR2 SMNVEV (reference sequence). The CDR3 length is 13 residues. DNA for the CDR3: TGTGCCAGCAGTTCAAGACTAGTTGGGGAGCTGTTTTTT. Encoded protein: CASSSRLVGELFF.